Sequencing of this T cell receptor (beta chain) was carried out in a study of blood T cells in healthy people across ages. Study outcomes and limitations: Diversity of TCR beta per million T cells declined in a roughly linear way with age. Naive T cell percentage and TCR beta diversity correlated strongly.

As concerns this clonotype: The target antigen is unknown.

Together with a sample-barcoded 5' primer, a J-beta primer mix was included in a second PCR lasting about 7 to 11 cycles. Each cDNA molecule was tagged by a template-switch adaptor that had 12 random nucleotides. TCRdb independently ran MiXCR on the 5' RACE reads; one entry per CDR3 protein. This repertoire shows hundreds of thousands of distinct CDR3 sequences, 58% found once; its top ten account for approximately 20%. Between the trimmed V and J ends, which lost 3 bases and 4 bases, there was a span of 25 bases. CDR1 is LGHNA, CDR2 YSLEER, per germline. This CDR3 has 19 amino acids. The sample consisted of blood. The rearrangement uses TRBV4-3 and TRBJ2-1; D tentatively reads TRBD1 or TRBD2 (6 bases each). The clonotype was recovered from a man aged 25-45 years in good health. CDR3 in amino acids: CASSHEVGGGDPPYNEQFF. The CDR3 DNA reads TGCGCCAGCAGCCACGAGGTGGGGGGCGGCGACCCTCCGTACAATGAGCAGTTCTTC.